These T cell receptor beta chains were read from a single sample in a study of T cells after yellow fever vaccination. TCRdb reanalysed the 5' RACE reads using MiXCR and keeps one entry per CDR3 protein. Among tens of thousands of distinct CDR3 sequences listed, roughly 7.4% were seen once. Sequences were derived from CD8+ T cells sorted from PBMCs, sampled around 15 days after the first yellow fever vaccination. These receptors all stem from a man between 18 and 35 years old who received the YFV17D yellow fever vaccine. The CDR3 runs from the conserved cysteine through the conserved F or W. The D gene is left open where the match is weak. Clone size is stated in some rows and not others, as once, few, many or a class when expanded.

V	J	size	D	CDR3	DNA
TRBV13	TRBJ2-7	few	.	CASSGPNYEQYF	TGTGCCAGCAGCGGGCCAAACTACGAGCAGTACTTC
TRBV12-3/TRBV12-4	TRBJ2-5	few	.	CASSWDSETQYF	TGTGCCAGCAGCTGGGACTCAGAGACCCAGTACTTC
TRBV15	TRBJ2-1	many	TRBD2	CATSRGLAGAYNEQFF	TGTGCCACCAGCAGGGGACTAGCGGGGGCCTACAATGAGCAGTTCTTC
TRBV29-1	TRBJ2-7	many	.	CSVEDGESSYEQYF	TGCAGCGTTGAAGATGGGGAGAGCTCCTACGAGCAGTACTTC
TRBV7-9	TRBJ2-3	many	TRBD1	CASSSGQGEDTQYF	TGTGCCAGCAGCTCCGGACAGGGCGAAGATACGCAGTATTTT
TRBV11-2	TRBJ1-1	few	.	CASSLQWVGTEAFF	TGTGCCAGCAGCTTACAATGGGTCGGCACTGAAGCTTTCTTT
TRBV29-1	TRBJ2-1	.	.	CSVRGATYNEQFF	TGCAGCGTTCGCGGTGCCACCTACAATGAGCAGTTCTTC
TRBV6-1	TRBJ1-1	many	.	CASSAAGVSTEAFF	TGTGCCAGCAGTGCAGCAGGGGTGAGCACTGAAGCTTTCTTT
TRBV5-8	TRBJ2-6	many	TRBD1	CASSVVPGQASRSGANVLTF	TGTGCCAGCAGCGTCGTCCCGGGACAGGCTTCAAGGTCTGGGGCCAACGTCCTGACTTTC
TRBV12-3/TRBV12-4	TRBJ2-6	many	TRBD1	CASTPGQGGIGANVLTF	TGTGCCAGCACCCCGGGACAGGGGGGTATTGGGGCCAACGTCCTGACTTTC
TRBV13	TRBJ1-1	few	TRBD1	CASSPRTGGTEAFF	TGTGCCAGCAGCCCACGGACAGGGGGCACTGAAGCTTTCTTT
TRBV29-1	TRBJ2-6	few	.	CSGLVAGANVLTF	TGCAGCGGGTTAGTGGCTGGGGCCAACGTCCTGACTTTC
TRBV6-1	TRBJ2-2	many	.	CASSRSNTGELFF	TGTGCCAGCAGCCGCTCGAACACCGGGGAGCTGTTTTTT
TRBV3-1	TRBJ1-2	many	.	CASSLPGTPYGYTF	TGTGCCAGCAGCCTGCCCGGGACCCCGTATGGCTACACCTTC
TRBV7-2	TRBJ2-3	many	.	CASSLEVASQDTQYF	TGTGCCAGCAGCTTAGAGGTTGCTAGTCAAGATACGCAGTATTTT
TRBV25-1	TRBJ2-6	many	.	CASSVGHSGANVLTF	TGTGCCAGCAGTGTAGGACACTCTGGGGCCAACGTCCTGACTTTC
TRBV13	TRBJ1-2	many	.	CASSLWTDNYGYTF	TGTGCCAGCAGCCTGTGGACGGATAACTATGGCTACACCTTC
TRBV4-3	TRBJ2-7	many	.	CASSQAPQTREQYF	TGCGCCAGCAGCCAAGCGCCTCAAACTCGAGAGCAGTACTTC
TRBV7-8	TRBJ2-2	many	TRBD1	CASSSPWGQGTPGELFF	TGTGCCAGCAGTTCCCCTTGGGGACAGGGTACTCCCGGGGAGCTGTTTTTT
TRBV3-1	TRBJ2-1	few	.	CATSQDSPVYNEQFF	TGTGCCACCTCCCAAGATTCCCCAGTCTACAATGAGCAGTTCTTC
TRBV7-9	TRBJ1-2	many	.	CASSQGFHGYTF	TGTGCCAGCAGCCAGGGGTTCCATGGCTACACCTTC
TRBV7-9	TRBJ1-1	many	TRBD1	CASSSGDRGAFF	TGTGCCAGCAGCTCAGGGGACAGGGGAGCTTTCTTT
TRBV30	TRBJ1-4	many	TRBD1	CAWSFTGATNEKLFF	TGTGCCTGGAGTTTTACAGGGGCAACTAATGAAAAACTGTTTTTT
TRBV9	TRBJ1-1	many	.	CASSVALVAAGEDTNTEAFF	TGTGCCAGCAGCGTAGCCCTAGTAGCGGCGGGGGAAGATACGAACACTGAAGCTTTCTTT
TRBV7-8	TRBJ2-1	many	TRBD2	CASSLAGREFF	TGTGCCAGCAGCTTGGCGGGGAGGGAGTTCTTC
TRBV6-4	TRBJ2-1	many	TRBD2	CASSPTSDNEQFF	TGTGCCAGCAGTCCGACTAGCGACAATGAGCAGTTCTTC
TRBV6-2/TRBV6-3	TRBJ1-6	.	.	CASSYSGLSPPLHF	TGTGCCAGCAGTTACTCGGGGCTCTCTCCACCCCTCCACTTT
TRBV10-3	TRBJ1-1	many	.	CAIKGTTEAFF	TGTGCCATCAAGGGGACCACTGAAGCTTTCTTT
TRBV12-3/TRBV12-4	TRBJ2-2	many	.	CASRIGPGELFF	TGTGCCAGCAGAATAGGTCCCGGGGAGCTGTTTTTT
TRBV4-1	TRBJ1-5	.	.	CASSVGQFDQPQHF	TGCGCCAGCAGCGTCGGACAGTTCGATCAGCCCCAGCATTTT
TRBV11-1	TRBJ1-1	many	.	CASSLAPTGTEAFF	TGTGCCAGCAGCCTCGCCCCGACGGGCACTGAAGCTTTCTTT
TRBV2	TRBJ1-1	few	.	CASSYPDAFF	TGTGCCAGCAGTTACCCCGACGCTTTCTTT
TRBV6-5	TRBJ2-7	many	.	CASSQAYEQYF	TGTGCCAGCAGCCAGGCCTACGAGCAGTACTTC
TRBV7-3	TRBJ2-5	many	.	CASSLGLWKTQYF	TGTGCCAGCAGCTTAGGACTTTGGAAGACCCAGTACTTC
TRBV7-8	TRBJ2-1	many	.	CASSLRGSYNEQFF	TGTGCCAGCAGCTTAAGGGGCTCCTACAATGAGCAGTTCTTC
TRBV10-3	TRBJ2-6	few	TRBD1	CAISYRDSSSGANVLTF	TGTGCCATCAGTTATCGGGACAGTAGCTCTGGGGCCAACGTCCTGACTTTC
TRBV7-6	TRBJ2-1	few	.	CASSLERGGLDRQFF	TGTGCCAGCAGCTTAGAAAGAGGAGGGCTTGACCGGCAGTTCTTC
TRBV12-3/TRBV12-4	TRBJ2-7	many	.	CASGVPGVPYEQYF	TGTGCCAGCGGGGTCCCCGGGGTACCCTACGAGCAGTACTTC
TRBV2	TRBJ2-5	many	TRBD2	CASSESTGGQETQYF	TGTGCCAGCAGTGAATCCACGGGGGGGCAAGAGACCCAGTACTTC
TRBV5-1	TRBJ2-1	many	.	CASSEGVRSYNEQFF	TGCGCCAGCTCTGAGGGGGTCCGTTCCTACAATGAGCAGTTCTTC
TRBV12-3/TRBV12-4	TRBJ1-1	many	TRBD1	CASRTGVGTEAFF	TGTGCCAGCAGGACAGGGGTGGGGACTGAAGCTTTCTTT
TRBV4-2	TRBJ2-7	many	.	CASSHRDSYEQYF	TGTGCCAGCAGCCACAGGGACTCCTACGAGCAGTACTTC
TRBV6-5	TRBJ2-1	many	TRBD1	CASSLTQGDNEQFF	TGTGCCAGCAGCCTGACACAGGGGGACAATGAGCAGTTCTTC
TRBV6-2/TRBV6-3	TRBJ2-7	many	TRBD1	CASSYSFQGVEQYF	TGTGCCAGCAGTTACTCTTTCCAGGGGGTCGAGCAGTACTTC
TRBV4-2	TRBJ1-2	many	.	CASSQGLYGYTF	TGTGCCAGCAGCCAAGGGCTCTATGGCTACACCTTC
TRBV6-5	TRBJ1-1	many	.	CASSPEGDGAGAFF	TGTGCCAGCAGCCCCGAGGGGGATGGGGCTGGAGCTTTCTTT
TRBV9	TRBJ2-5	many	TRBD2	CASSAGLAGGQETQYF	TGTGCCAGCAGCGCGGGACTAGCGGGGGGCCAAGAGACCCAGTACTTC
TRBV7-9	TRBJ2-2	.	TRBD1	CASGRTGFAGELFF	TGTGCCAGCGGGAGGACAGGGTTCGCCGGGGAGCTGTTTTTT
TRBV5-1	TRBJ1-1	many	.	CASSYPAGGRSGTEAFF	TGCGCCAGCAGCTACCCCGCTGGGGGGAGATCGGGGACTGAAGCTTTCTTT
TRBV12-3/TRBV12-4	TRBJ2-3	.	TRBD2	CAISPGALAGQDTQYF	TGTGCCATCAGTCCCGGGGCACTAGCGGGCCAAGATACGCAGTATTTT
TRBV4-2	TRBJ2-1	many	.	CASSQDHQGAYNEQFF	TGTGCCAGCAGCCAAGATCACCAGGGAGCCTACAATGAGCAGTTCTTC